The 13 T cell receptor beta chains in this list originate from one sample, sequenced in a study of Graves' ophthalmopathy and Graves' hyperthyroidism. Amplified TCR beta CDR3 regions were obtained using RNA transcripts as template. After a first-round RT-PCR with HTBI primers, a second-round multiplex PCR was run. One entry per CDR3 protein, called by TCRdb with MiXCR from the multiplex PCR reads. Among about 220,000 distinct CDR3 sequences listed, roughly 21% were seen once. Sequencing was done on a sample of peripheral blood. Every receptor here comes from a woman in her fifties or sixties with Graves' ophthalmopathy.

In its sample, this clonotype was seen a few times. The chain recombines TRBV19 with TRBJ1-1, with unresolved D. The CDR3 extends over 14 amino acids. The germline V gene encodes CDR1 LNHDA and CDR2 SQIVND (reference sequence). Trimming took 7 bases from V and 0 from J, leaving 12 bases between them. CDR3 loop: CASTRGGVNTEAFF. As DNA, the CDR3 is TGTGCCAGTACCAGAGGCGGGGTGAACACTGAAGCTTTCTTT.

The genes are TRBV28 and TRBJ1-1; D unclear. Germline CDR1 MDHEN, CDR2 SYDVKM. V was clipped by 6 bases and J by 5 bases, with 7 bases between them. This CDR3 has 11 amino acids. CDR3 loop: CASRRDTEAFF. As DNA, the CDR3 is TGTGCCAGCAGGCGGGATACTGAAGCTTTCTTT.

This clonotype was found a few times. The rearrangement uses TRBV5-1 and TRBJ1-1; no clear D. This CDR3 comprises 15 residues. Trimming removed 0 bases at V and 1 base at J, with 10 bases between. Germline V gene lookup returns CDR1 SGHRS and CDR2 YFSETQ. The CDR3 DNA is TGCGCCAGCAGCTTGGAAAACTTTCCGAACACTGAAGCTTTCTTT. Protein sequence: CASSLENFPNTEAFF. The whole variable domain, remainder taken from reference TRBV5-1 and TRBJ1-1, is KAGVTQTPRYLIKTRGQQVTLSCSPISGHRSVSWYQQTPGQGLQFLFEYFSETQRNKGNFPGRFSGRQFSNSRSEMNVSTLELGDSALYLCASSLENFPNTEAFFGQGTRLTVV.

At least ten counts were recorded for this clonotype. The chain carries TRBV4-2 and TRBJ2-2; D is undetermined. V lost 5 bases and J 2 bases, leaving 6 bases between the germline ends. The CDR3 runs 13 residues. Looked up from germline, CDR1 is LGHNA and CDR2 is YNFKEQ. CDR3 in amino acids: CASSSPNTGELFF. The CDR3 coding sequence is TGTGCCAGCAGCTCCCCAAACACCGGGGAGCTGTTTTTT.

This clonotype was counted ten times or more. This rearrangement joins TRBV6-1 to TRBJ2-2, with TRBD2 matching over 9 bases. This CDR3 has 15 residues. Trimming cost V 6 bases and J 4 bases; bases outside gene matches: 6. Looked up from germline, CDR1 is MNHNS and CDR2 is SASEGT. The CDR3 sequence is CASRPGLAGTGELFF. CDR3 DNA: TGTGCCAGCAGGCCGGGACTAGCTGGCACCGGGGAGCTGTTTTTT.

This clonotype was detected many times. The rearrangement links TRBV28 to TRBJ2-7; either TRBD1 or TRBD2 may fit D (6 bases each). Between the trimmed V and J ends, which lost 3 bases and 9 bases, there was a span of 15 bases. CDR1 is MDHEN and CDR2 is SYDVKM in the germline V gene. The CDR3 has 13 residues. The CDR3 loop is CASSLRGVGGQYF. CDR3 coding DNA: TGTGCCAGCAGTTTGAGGGGGGTCGGGGGGCAGTACTTC.

This clonotype came up many times. The genes are TRBV12-3 or TRBV12-4 and TRBJ1-1; tentative D call: TRBD1 (5 bases). CDR3 length: 13 residues. V lost 6 bases, J lost 5 bases, and 13 bases lay in between. Written as DNA, the CDR3 is TGTGCCAGCAGACCCTCAGGGAGGACTGAAGCTTTCTTT. Its translation: CASRPSGRTEAFF.

This clonotype was counted many times. The V and J genes are TRBV18 and TRBJ2-7; 7 bases fit TRBD2. From germline, CDR1 is KGHSH and CDR2 LQKENI. The CDR3 sequence is 20 residues long. V lost 2 bases to trimming and J lost 0 bases; unmatched junction nucleotides: 19. The CDR3, as DNA: TGTGCCAGCTCACCATCAAGGGTGGCTAGCGGCGAGCCTAACTCCTACGAGCAGTACTTC. It encodes CASSPSRVASGEPNSYEQYF.

This clonotype was seen just once. The chain is built from TRBV28 and TRBJ1-1; D might be TRBD1 (5 bases). The CDR3 totals 16 residues. The V gene's germline CDR1 is MDHEN and CDR2 SYDVKM. Deletions cut 5 bases from V and 5 bases from J, with 21 bases between. The DNA of the CDR3 is TGTGCCAGCAGTCCTCGTCGGGACTCCCCGAGGACTGAAGCTTTCTTT. Translated, it gives CASSPRRDSPRTEAFF.

V usage is TRBV6-5 and J usage is TRBJ1-6, with TRBD1 identical over 7 bases. CDR1 is MNHEY and CDR2 is SVGAGI in the germline V gene. The V segment lost 2 bases and the J segment 9 bases; nucleotides outside the gene matches: 10. The CDR3 spans 16 residues. This CDR3 is CASSYDLGTETSPLHF. In nucleotides, the CDR3 is TGTGCCAGCAGTTACGACTTAGGGACAGAGACTTCACCCCTCCACTTT.

The sample holds many counts of this clonotype. The V gene is TRBV5-1, the J gene TRBJ1-1; D gene ambiguous. V was pared by 3 bases and J by 3 bases, with 15 bases between. CDR3 length: 15 residues. Per the germline V gene, CDR1 is SGHRS and CDR2 is YFSETQ. The CDR3 spells CASSSESGPYTEAFF. The CDR3 DNA sequence: TGCGCCAGCAGCTCAGAAAGTGGACCTTACACTGAAGCTTTCTTT.

This clonotype was picked up many times. V and J are TRBV29-1 and TRBJ2-4; D might be TRBD2 (6 bases). Germline V gene data show CDR1 as SQVTM and CDR2 as ANQGSEA. The CDR3 has 12 residues. Trimming took off 4 bases at V and 3 bases at J, with 7 bases between the two ends. The CDR3 coding sequence is TGCAGCGTTGGGAGGGGCAAAAACATTCAGTACTTC. Its protein product is CSVGRGKNIQYF.

The chain joins TRBV30 to TRBJ2-7; 12 nucleotides agree with TRBD2. With V trimmed by 3 bases and J by 3 bases, 0 bases remained unmatched. The germline V gene encodes CDR1 GTSNPN and CDR2 SVGIG (reference sequence). The CDR3 totals 13 residues. The CDR3: CAWRTSGSYEQYF. The DNA of the CDR3 is TGTGCCTGGAGGACTAGCGGGAGCTACGAGCAGTACTTC.